This T cell receptor beta chain was sequenced during a study of cytomegalovirus exposure and HLA in healthy donors. Looking at the study overall: Previous work identified roughly 110 million unique TCR beta sequences from around 200 million T cells. Whole-study results and caveats: Per a prior analysis, the majority of TCR beta V segments were productive roughly 87% or roughly 30% of the time. In a later analysis, parvovirus B19, influenza, CMV and Epstein-Barr virus appeared linked to several top co-occurrence clusters.

The CDR3 is made up of 15 amino acids. Germline CDR1 is LGHNA and CDR2 is YSLEER. V was clipped by 3 bases and J by 1 base, with 10 bases between them. PCR employed 60 Vbeta and 13 Jbeta primers. The data were produced by immunoSEQ multiplex PCR, yet TCRdb's version contains in-frame clones alone and is incomplete. The sample has approximately 120,000 clones, roughly 82% seen once. To note about this clone: Antigen unknown.

Sequences were obtained from PBMCs. The sequence came from a woman aged 55-70 years in good health and CMV-seropositive. This chain uses TRBV4-3 with TRBJ1-5, with D uncertain. CDR3 bases: TGCGCCAGCAGCCAGACTACCTGGAGCAATCAGCCCCAGCATTTT. Translated: CASSQTTWSNQPQHF.